A selection of T cell receptor beta chains follows, all from one sample in a study of T cell responses to AZD1222 COVID-19 vaccine. Profiled with immunoSEQ multiplex PCR; TCRdb holds only in-frame clones, not every one. The sample contains 150,000 to 200,000 clones, 85% to 90% of which appear only once. The specimen comprised peripheral blood, sampled on day 0 of AZD1222 vaccination. These receptors were taken from an adult in good health. CDR3s include the opening cysteine and the closing phenylalanine or tryptophan. D genes are given only for firm matches. Size is omitted from some rows. Given values are once, few, many or a class for expanded clones.

v_gene: TRBV5-4
j_gene: TRBJ1-5
d_gene: NA
abundance: NA
CDR3nt: TGTGCCAGCAGCTTTGGCACCAATCAGCCCCAGCATTTT
CDR3aa: CASSFGTNQPQHF

v_gene: TRBV10-3
j_gene: TRBJ1-2
d_gene: NA
abundance: NA
CDR3nt: TGTGCCATCAGTGAGCAGGGAAGTATGCATGGCTACACCTTC
CDR3aa: CAISEQGSMHGYTF

v_gene: TRBV28
j_gene: TRBJ1-2
d_gene: NA
abundance: NA
CDR3nt: TGTGCCAGCAGTCCAAACAGGAGTTATGGCTACACCTTC
CDR3aa: CASSPNRSYGYTF

v_gene: TRBV5-4
j_gene: TRBJ2-7
d_gene: NA
abundance: NA
CDR3nt: TGTGCCAGCCAAGGGCCTAGCTCCTACGAGCAGTACTTC
CDR3aa: CASQGPSSYEQYF

v_gene: TRBV15
j_gene: TRBJ2-3
d_gene: TRBD2
abundance: NA
CDR3nt: TGTGCCACCAGCAGAGTGGCTAGCGGGAGGGCGAGAGATACGCAGTATTTT
CDR3aa: CATSRVASGRARDTQYF

v_gene: TRBV29-1
j_gene: TRBJ1-1
d_gene: NA
abundance: NA
CDR3nt: TGCAGCGTTGAAGACAACTCTGAAGCTTTCTTT
CDR3aa: CSVEDNSEAFF

v_gene: TRBV6-2/TRBV6-3
j_gene: TRBJ2-7
d_gene: NA
abundance: NA
CDR3nt: TGTGCCAGCAGTCCGCGAGGCGGCTCACGACACTACGAGCAGTACTTC
CDR3aa: CASSPRGGSRHYEQYF

v_gene: TRBV7-3
j_gene: TRBJ1-3
d_gene: NA
abundance: once
CDR3nt: TGTGCCAGCAGCTTAAAGGGGAACTCTGGAAACACCATATATTTT
CDR3aa: CASSLKGNSGNTIYF

v_gene: TRBV10-1
j_gene: TRBJ2-5
d_gene: TRBD1
abundance: once
CDR3nt: TGCGCCAGCAGGGCATGGGACAGGTACGAGACCCAGTACTTC
CDR3aa: CASRAWDRYETQYF

v_gene: TRBV27
j_gene: TRBJ1-4
d_gene: NA
abundance: NA
CDR3nt: TGTGCCAGCAGACGGTATAATGAAAAACTGTTTTTT
CDR3aa: CASRRYNEKLFF

v_gene: TRBV6-5
j_gene: TRBJ2-7
d_gene: NA
abundance: NA
CDR3nt: TGTGCCAGCAGTCCTCGGACGGGAGCCTACGAGCAGTACTTC
CDR3aa: CASSPRTGAYEQYF

v_gene: TRBV6-6
j_gene: TRBJ1-5
d_gene: NA
abundance: NA
CDR3nt: TGTGCCAGCAACCCCTTGGGCAGTTTTAGCAATCAGCCCCAGCATTTT
CDR3aa: CASNPLGSFSNQPQHF

v_gene: TRBV3-1/TRBV3-2
j_gene: TRBJ1-6
d_gene: NA
abundance: NA
CDR3nt: TGTGCCAGCAGATTCCCCAATTCACCCCTCCACTTT
CDR3aa: CASRFPNSPLHF